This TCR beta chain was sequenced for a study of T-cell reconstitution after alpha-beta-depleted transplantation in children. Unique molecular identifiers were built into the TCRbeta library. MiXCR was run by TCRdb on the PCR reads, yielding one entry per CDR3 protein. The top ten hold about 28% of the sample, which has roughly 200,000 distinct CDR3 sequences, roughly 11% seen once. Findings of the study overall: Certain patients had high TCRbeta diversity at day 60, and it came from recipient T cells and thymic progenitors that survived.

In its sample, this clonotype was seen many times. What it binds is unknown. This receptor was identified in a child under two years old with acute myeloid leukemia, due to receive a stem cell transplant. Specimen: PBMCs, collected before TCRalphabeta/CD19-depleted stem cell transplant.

CDR3 nucleotides: TGTGCCAGTAGTATAGTGCCGGATTATAGCAATCAGCCCCAGCATTTT. Translation gives CASSIVPDYSNQPQHF. This rearrangement joins TRBV19 to TRBJ1-5; D is unclear. The V and J ends lost 1 base and 0 bases respectively, with 10 bases between them. CDR3 size: 16 residues. From germline, CDR1 is LNHDA and CDR2 SQIVND (reference sequence).